This T cell receptor beta chain is drawn from a study of regulatory T cells in long-lasting Graves disease. Overall study results and limits: Having only a small sample size may have limited accuracy. Patients with persistent disease showed a bias toward TRBV28, TRBJ1-2 and TRBJ2-5.

Assembly of TCR beta libraries relied on iRepertoire HTBI primers together with Arm-PCR of CDR3 regions. Study processing details: The study identified more than 50 TRBV and some 15 TRBJ segments across samples. TCRdb re-called the multiplex PCR reads through MiXCR, storing one row per CDR3 protein. TCRdb, not the authors, supplied the V and J calls. The sample lists roughly 400,000 distinct CDR3 sequences, around 20% seen once, with roughly an eighth in the top ten. Of note for this clonotype: What it binds is unknown. A single base separates this from a much larger clone, so it may be a read error.

Specified time point: persistent/refractory GD, antithyroid drugs over 5 years with positive TRAb. PBMCs provided the RNA from which the TCR library was made. The CDR3 length is 16 residues. Looked up from germline, CDR1 is MNHNS and CDR2 is SASEGT. Source: peripheral blood mononuclear cells (PBMCs), taken when the disease was refractory, from a patient treated with antithyroid drugs. This TCR came from a female donor with Graves disease. The rearrangement links TRBV6-1 to TRBJ2-1; TRBD2 matches 8 bases. CDR3 amino acids: CASSPNPSGYNNEHFF. As DNA, the CDR3 is TGTGCCAGCAGTCCTAATCCTAGCGGGTACAACAATGAGCATTTCTTC.